This paragraph reports one T cell receptor (beta chain). J gave up 4 bases and V 7 bases, and 14 bases lay outside the gene matches. CDR3 size: 15 residues. In germline, CDR1 is SGHRS, CDR2 YFSETQ. Ages ranged from about 18 to 89 years, with residence in approximately 23 US areas. Donors were grouped by their self-reported clinical history. Two consecutive negative NP/OP PCR tests, clearance, or resolved symptoms defined Cohort 3 recovery. Produced via immunoSEQ multiplex PCR; TCRdb's table is partial and in-frame only. Of about 220,000 clones in the sample, about 87% were seen once. The data were obtained in a study of blood T cell repertoires in COVID-19. Study information: From T cells, B-cell-depleted T cells, or PBMCs came the material, which was cDNA or gDNA.

The sequence came from a woman in her 30s who had recovered from COVID-19. This chain uses TRBV5-1 with TRBJ2-7; the match to TRBD1 covers 7 bases. The sequencing input was PBMCs or T cells enriched from blood (not recorded which). CDR3 nucleotide sequence: TGCGCCAGCGGTCTTCGACAGGGACGTGGGTACGAGCAGTACTTC. Its protein is CASGLRQGRGYEQYF.